This entry features one T cell receptor beta chain sequence. No antigen is known for it. V was pared by 2 bases and J by 2 bases, with 1 base between. This CDR3 has 11 residues. The germline CDR1 and CDR2 sequences are SGHNT and YYREEE (reference sequence). TCRdb keeps only in-frame clones here, not all; method: immunoSEQ multiplex PCR. Among some 380,000 clones listed, 95% to 97% were seen once. The source of the sample is a study of shared clonotypes between healthy human individuals. Notes on the study in general: Naive CD4 clonotypes overlapped across a handful of donors at around 4.8%.

CD8 memory fractions consisted of CD45RO+ and CCR7-negative CD45RA+ TemRA cells together. The TCR was taken from a man aged 25 to 45 in good health. The sample taken for sequencing was memory CD8+ T cells sorted from blood. Noted subset: CD45RO+ cells pooled with CCR7-negative TemRA cells. This sequence joins TRBV5-4 and TRBJ1-1; no clear D gene. CDR3 DNA sequence: TGTGCCAGCAGCTTCAACACTGAAGCTTTCTTT. It translates to CASSFNTEAFF.